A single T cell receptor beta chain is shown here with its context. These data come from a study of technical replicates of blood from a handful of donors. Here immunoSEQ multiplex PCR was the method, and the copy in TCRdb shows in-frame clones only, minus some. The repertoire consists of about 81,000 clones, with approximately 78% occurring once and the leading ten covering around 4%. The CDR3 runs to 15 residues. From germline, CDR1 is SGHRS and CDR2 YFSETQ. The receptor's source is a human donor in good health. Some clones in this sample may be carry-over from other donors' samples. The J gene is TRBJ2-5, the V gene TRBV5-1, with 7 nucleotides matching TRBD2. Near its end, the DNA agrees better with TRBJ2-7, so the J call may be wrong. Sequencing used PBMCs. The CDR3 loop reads CASSSIAGGSYEQYF. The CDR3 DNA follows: TGCGCCAGCAGCTCTATAGCGGGTGGTTCCTACGAGCAGTACTTC.